This entry describes one T cell receptor beta chain. This clone was counted only a few times. Its antigen is not yet known. No qualities accompany the bases; no much larger clone lies one base away. This entry belongs to a study of T cell responses to AZD1222 COVID-19 vaccine listed by TCRdb under 2021. Background on the whole study: TCR sequencing was performed for 230 to 250 trial participants, of whom 200 to 210 were given two doses of AZD1222 and 26 were given two doses of MenACWY control vaccine. Trial participants were enrolled by age into 18-55, 56-69 and 70-plus year subgroups, with around 150, 28 and 57 TCR-sequenced participants respectively.

What the time point label conveys for this sample: about 28 days (+/-7) after the second vaccine dose. AZD1222 recipients whose second dose came at about 4 weeks and those whose second dose came at about 12 weeks were combined into one group, since spike-specific TCR depth and breadth did not differ between the two schedules. Samples from vaccinated people were obtained from the UK trials COV001 and COV002, which included a single-blind randomized controlled phase 2/3 trial of AZD1222 (ChAdOx1 nCoV-19) in healthy adults. Trial participant PBMC samples were collected at day 0 and day 28 after the second dose for TCRbeta chain sequencing. The CDR3 regions of human TCRbeta chains were subjected to immunosequencing. Under the source paper's analysis protocol: TCRs in the repertoires were matched against a reference library of SARS-CoV-2-specific TCRs that had been generated with the MIRA antigen-specificity platform. Breadth meant the fraction of unique TCRs that were SARS-CoV-2-associated, whereas depth meant the fraction of total T cells that were SARS-CoV-2-associated. Using the MIRA data, every spike-specific TCR was mapped to the spike region that the TCR reacted to and assigned to either a CD4 or a CD8 class. Log10-transformed breadth and depth values were compared by one-way ANOVA with Sidak's multiple comparisons tests. TCRdb mirrors the immuneACCESS table, restricted to in-frame sequences. Some clones are absent from its copies; in checked studies, under half trace to an unresolved V gene, and the reason for the others is unknown. V, J and clone size are taken as reported in that table, and D and trimming were inferred from the DNA itself. The sample includes 90,000 or so clones, with approximately 90% observed a single time. The ten largest account for about 6.1% of the sample.

Points the paper makes about the study in general: Conclusions about previously exposed vaccinees were limited because only six AZD1222 recipients were SARS-CoV-2 seropositive at baseline. Participants were mostly white British and included more females than males, and it was suggested by the authors that clonal diversity may have been underestimated. The vaccine-associated CD4 TCRs covered the entire spike protein, and the dominant responses fell in regions 160-218 and 743-854. After two AZD1222 doses, spike-specific TCR breadth and depth were significantly higher than at day 0 and than in MenACWY recipients. The 56-69-year group was small, and its depth increase did not reach significance, likely because of low power. Because no day 14 peak-response samples were available, the repertoires could be characterized only after the peak T cell response. Epitopes outside the regions mutated in the B.1.351 and B.1.1.7 variants were reportedly recognized by nearly half of the unique spike-specific TCRs.

Trimming takes 1 base from V and 0 bases from J, and the germline ends sit 16 bases apart. The CDR3, from cysteine to phenylalanine, totals 17 residues. Only the CDR3 DNA is retained, 51 bases long and in frame from the first base. CDR1 and CDR2 (LGHNA, YNFKEQ) derive from the germline V gene. The chain is encoded by TRBV4-2 joined to TRBJ2-7; D gene: possibly TRBD1, on 5 matching bases. The sequence came from an adult who received the AZD1222 COVID-19 vaccine. The sample here was peripheral blood, taken 28 days after the second AZD1222 dose. The nucleotide sequence is TGTGCCAGCAGCCAAGGTCCGTTAGGGGTCAGCTCCTACGAGCAGTACTTC. Translated, it reads CASSQGPLGVSSYEQYF.